This T cell receptor beta chain was obtained from a study of T cells in Graves' hyperthyroidism and ophthalmopathy. Amplified TCR beta CDR3 regions derived from RNA transcripts. Primed by the HTBI set, a first-round RT-PCR was run on the TCR CDR3. A single record per CDR3 protein comes from TCRdb applying MiXCR to the multiplex PCR reads. The sample holds about 300,000 distinct CDR3 sequences, approximately 12% seen once. The germline V gene has CDR1 MDHEN and CDR2 SYDVKM. The CDR3 runs 18 residues. J lost 4 bases, V lost 8 bases, and 13 bases had no gene match. The chain joins TRBV28 to TRBJ2-3, with TRBD2 matching over 15 bases. The receptor was derived from a woman aged 30 to 39 with Graves' hyperthyroidism that later progressed to Graves' ophthalmopathy. The sample comprised blood. The CDR3 reads CASPPPGLAGGWADTQYF. The CDR3 coding sequence is TGTGCCAGCCCCCCACCGGGACTAGCGGGAGGCTGGGCAGATACGCAGTATTTT.